The clone carrying this T cell receptor beta chain was seen only a few times. Antigen specificity is unknown. The sample has other DNA sequences that encode this CDR3 too. The repertoire was sequenced with immunoSEQ multiplex PCR; TCRdb's copy has only in-frame clones and lacks some. The repertoire holds some 62,000 clones, with less than 90% as singletons. This CDR3 spans 13 amino acids. Trimming left V 5 bases short and J 4 bases short, with 11 bases between. Germline V lookup: CDR1 LNHDA, CDR2 SQIVND (reference sequence). This specimen belongs to a study of siplizumab effects on memory and regulatory T cells. General observations from the study: In controls, 26.9% of mappable alloreactive CD4+ clones were Treg-derived on average, versus about 69% with siplizumab.

The receptor was derived from a human donor in good health. The specimen was memory CD4+ T cells sorted from blood. The chain couples TRBV19 to TRBJ2-5; D is uncertain. The CDR3 here is CASSADPGETQYF. The CDR3 DNA sequence: TGTGCCAGTAGTGCGGACCCCGGAGAGACCCAGTACTTC.